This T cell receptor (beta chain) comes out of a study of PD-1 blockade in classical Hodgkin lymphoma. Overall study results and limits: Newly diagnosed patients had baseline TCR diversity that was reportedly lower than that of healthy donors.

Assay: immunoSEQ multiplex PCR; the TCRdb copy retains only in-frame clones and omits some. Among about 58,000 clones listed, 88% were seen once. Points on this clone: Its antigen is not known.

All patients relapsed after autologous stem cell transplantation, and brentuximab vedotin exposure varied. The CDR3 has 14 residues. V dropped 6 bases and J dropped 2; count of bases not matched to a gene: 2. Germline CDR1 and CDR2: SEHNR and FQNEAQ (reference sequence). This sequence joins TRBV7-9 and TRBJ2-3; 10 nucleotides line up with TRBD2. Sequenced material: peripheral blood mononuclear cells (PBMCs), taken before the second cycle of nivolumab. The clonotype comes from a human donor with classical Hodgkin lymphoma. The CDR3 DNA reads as TGTGCCAGCAGACTAGCGGGGTACACAGATACGCAGTATTTT. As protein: CASRLAGYTDTQYF.